One and the same sample provided the 17 T cell receptor beta chains below, sequenced in a study of Graves' ophthalmopathy and Graves' hyperthyroidism. Transcripts of RNA were the source for amplifying TCR beta CDR3 regions. First-round RT-PCR with HTBI primers preceded a second-round multiplex PCR. Each CDR3 protein is one row after TCRdb ran MiXCR on the multiplex PCR reads. The data contain about 220,000 distinct CDR3 sequences, roughly 21% of them singletons. Sequenced: peripheral blood. The receptors stem from a woman aged 50 to 65 with Graves' ophthalmopathy.

A word on this clonotype: This could be a read error, since a much larger clone is one nucleotide away. The chain recombines TRBV13 with TRBJ2-5, with D possibly being TRBD2 (6 bases). The CDR3 sequence is 15 residues long. Between the trimmed V and J ends, which lost 6 bases and 6 bases, there was a span of 20 bases. Germline loops: CDR1 PRHDT, CDR2 FYEKMQ (reference sequence). CDR3 protein: CASSPSRRAGKTQYF. The CDR3 DNA reads TGTGCCAGCAGTCCTAGCAGGAGGGCCGGGAAGACCCAGTACTTC.

In this sample, this clonotype turned up a few times. V gene TRBV12-3 or TRBV12-4 combines with J gene TRBJ2-7; TRBD1 agrees at 9 bases. There are 13 residues in the CDR3. Trimming cost V 5 bases and J 6 bases; bases outside gene matches: 5. The CDR3 nucleotides read TGTGCCAGCAGTACGACGGACAGGGGCGAGCAGTACTTC. Encoded protein: CASSTTDRGEQYF.

This clonotype was observed at least ten times. The CDR3 loop is CASTRAGSDEQYF. The CDR3 coding sequence is TGTGCCAGCACCCGGGCAGGGTCGGACGAGCAGTACTTC. The chain links TRBV13 to TRBJ2-7, with a possible D match to TRBD1 (5 bases). Trimming cost V 7 bases and J 5 bases, with 15 bases left between them. Germline values: CDR1 PRHDT, CDR2 FYEKMQ (reference sequence). The CDR3 length is 13 residues.

This clonotype was seen ten or more times. The V and J genes are TRBV2 and TRBJ1-5; no definite D call. Deletions cut 6 bases from V and 5 bases from J, with 11 bases between. Germline loops: CDR1 SNHLY, CDR2 FYNNEI. The CDR3 extends over 13 amino acids. Written as DNA, the CDR3 is TGTGCCAGCAGCCCGGAGAGGGATCAGCCCCAGCATTTT. It is translated as CASSPERDQPQHF.

The chain joins TRBV5-5 to TRBJ1-6; TRBD1 might be the D (6 bases). The CDR3 contains 14 residues. Germline V gene lookup returns CDR1 SGHKS and CDR2 YYEKEE (reference sequence). Trimming pared 4 bases from V and 10 bases from J, leaving 15 bases between. The CDR3 nucleotides are TGTGCCAGCAGCCGCGGACAGTTCAGGTCACCCCTCCACTTT. This codes for CASSRGQFRSPLHF.

The CDR3 DNA reads as TGTGCCAGTAGTTTCCGGGACGGTTCCTATGGCTACACCTTC. It yields the protein CASSFRDGSYGYTF. The V and J genes are TRBV19 and TRBJ1-2; possible D gene TRBD1, 5 bases. Germline values: CDR1 LNHDA, CDR2 SQIVND (reference sequence). The CDR3 is made up of 14 amino acids. V lost 5 bases and J 4 bases, leaving 14 bases between the germline ends.

This clonotype occurred many times. The chain combines TRBV12-3 or TRBV12-4 with TRBJ1-6; tentative D call: TRBD1 (5 bases). V was clipped by 6 bases and J by 9 bases, with 12 bases between them. CDR3 length: 13 amino acids. The CDR3 DNA is TGTGCCAGCAGCAGGGATACGGTTTCACCCCTCCACTTT. This sequence encodes CASSRDTVSPLHF.

This clonotype was counted ten times or more. The chain has TRBV5-1 and TRBJ2-2; D unresolved. Looked up from germline, CDR1 is SGHRS and CDR2 is YFSETQ. The CDR3 consists of 14 residues. The germline V and J ends were trimmed by 1 base and 4 bases, with 8 bases remaining between them. The CDR3 region is CASSLIGITGELFF. CDR3 DNA: TGCGCCAGCAGCTTGATAGGGATCACCGGGGAGCTGTTTTTT.

This clonotype came up many times. The chain carries TRBV30 and TRBJ2-2; tentative D call: TRBD1 (5 bases). The CDR3 runs 11 residues. Trimming pared 4 bases from V and 7 bases from J, leaving 7 bases between. In germline, CDR1 is GTSNPN, CDR2 SVGIG (reference sequence). In DNA, the CDR3 is TGTGCCTGGACCACAGGCGGGGAGCTGTTTTTT. This encodes CAWTTGGELFF.

This clonotype was seen only a few times. The J gene is TRBJ2-5, the V gene TRBV5-1; D is perhaps TRBD1 or TRBD2 (7 bases each). The CDR3 has 15 amino acids. Trimming cost V 0 bases and J 4 bases, with 13 bases left between them. Germline loops: CDR1 SGHRS, CDR2 YFSETQ. For the CDR3, the DNA is TGCGCCAGCAGCTTGGCCGCAGGGGGGGCAGAGACCCAGTACTTC. Translating gives CASSLAAGGAETQYF.

This sequence joins TRBV5-1 and TRBJ1-2; TRBD1 matches 12 bases. The germline V gene has CDR1 SGHRS and CDR2 YFSETQ. Germline trimming cut 4 bases from V and 6 bases from J; bases unmatched to any gene: 13. CDR3 length equals 17 residues. As DNA, the CDR3 is TGCGCCAGCAGCGGGGACAGGGGGCGTTCGCCCCTAAATGGCTACACCTTC. Protein sequence: CASSGDRGRSPLNGYTF.

CDR3 residues: CASSFVTGGDEQYF. CDR3 nucleotides: TGTGCCAGCAGCTTCGTAACAGGGGGCGACGAGCAGTACTTC. The chain joins TRBV7-2 to TRBJ2-7, with 9 bases that match TRBD1. The CDR3 totals 14 residues. J gave up 5 bases and V 3 bases, and 5 bases lay outside the gene matches. From germline, CDR1 is SGHTA and CDR2 FQGNSA.

This clonotype was observed many times. In nucleotides, the CDR3 is TGTGCCAGCAGACCCCCGTCAGTTGGAAACACCATATATTTT. Translation: CASRPPSVGNTIYF. This chain joins TRBV12-3 or TRBV12-4 and TRBJ1-3; no firm D call. Trimming removed 6 bases at V and 3 bases at J, with 12 bases between. This CDR3 is 14 amino acids long.

The CDR3 nucleotides read TGTGCCAGCAGCCACACGGGACAGGGGCTCGAGCAGTACTTC. Residues: CASSHTGQGLEQYF. This rearrangement joins TRBV3-1 to TRBJ2-7, with TRBD1 matching over 10 bases. The CDR3 sequence is 14 residues long. Germline V gene sequence: CDR1 LGHDT, CDR2 YNNKEL (reference sequence). The V and J ends lost 3 bases and 6 bases, in that order; junction bases with no gene match: 5.

There are many counts of this clonotype. The CDR3 nucleotides are TGTGCCAGCAGTTTAGGGGGACGCGGCCTATCCTACGAGCAGTACTTC. Translating it yields CASSLGGRGLSYEQYF. The chain uses TRBV12-3 or TRBV12-4 and TRBJ2-7; D is tentatively TRBD1 or TRBD2 (5 bases each). CDR3 length: 16 residues. V was pared by 1 base and J by 1 base, with 14 bases between.

This clonotype has at least ten counts. The CDR3: CASSGGQGAFF. In DNA form, the CDR3 reads TGTGCCAGCAGTGGGGGACAGGGTGCTTTCTTT. The chain uses TRBV25-1 and TRBJ1-1; 9 bases match TRBD1. Per germline, CDR1 MGHDK and CDR2 SYGVNS. J was trimmed by 11 bases and V by 4 bases; bases with no gene match: 2. The CDR3 covers 11 residues.

A few counts support this clonotype. The chain is built from TRBV5-1 and TRBJ2-5; D could derive from TRBD1 or TRBD2 (5 bases each). From germline, CDR1 is SGHRS and CDR2 YFSETQ. V lost 6 bases, J lost 5 bases, and 8 bases lay in between. The CDR3 runs to 11 residues. For the CDR3, the DNA is TGCGCCAGCACCGAGGGGGAGACCCAGTACTTC. It translates to CASTEGETQYF.